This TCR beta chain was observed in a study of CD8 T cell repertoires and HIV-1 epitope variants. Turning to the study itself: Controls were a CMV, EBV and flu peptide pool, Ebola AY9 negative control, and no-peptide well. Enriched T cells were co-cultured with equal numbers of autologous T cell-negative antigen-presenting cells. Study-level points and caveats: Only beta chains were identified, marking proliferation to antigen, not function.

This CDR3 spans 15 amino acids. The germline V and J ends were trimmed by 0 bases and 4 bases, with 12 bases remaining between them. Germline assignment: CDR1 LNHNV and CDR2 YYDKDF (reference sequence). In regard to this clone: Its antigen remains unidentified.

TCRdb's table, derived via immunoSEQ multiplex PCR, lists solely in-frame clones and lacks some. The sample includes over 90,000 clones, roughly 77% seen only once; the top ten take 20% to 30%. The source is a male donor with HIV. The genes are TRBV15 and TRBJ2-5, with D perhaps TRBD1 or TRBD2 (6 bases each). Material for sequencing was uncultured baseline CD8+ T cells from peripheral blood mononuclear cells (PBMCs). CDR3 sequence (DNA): TGTGCCACCAGCAGAGATCCGGGGGCGGGAGAGACCCAGTACTTC. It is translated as CATSRDPGAGETQYF.